This T cell receptor (beta chain) stems from a study of blood T cells in healthy people across ages. Whole-study results and caveats: While age rose, TCR beta diversity per million T cells dropped in a roughly linear way. Long-lived donors exceeded aged donors in naive CD4+ cells and diversity.

Isolation yielded PBMCs, at least 7 million per sample, in every case. CDR1 SGHRS and CDR2 YFSETQ come from the germline V gene. CDR3 size: 15 residues. With respect to this clonotype: What it binds is not known. This may be a read error, as it is one base from a much larger clone.

Sample-barcoded 5' priming and a J-beta primer mix drove a second PCR of roughly 7 to 11 cycles. CDR3-containing paired-end reads numbered at least 2.5 million in each sample. TCRdb reprocessed the 5' RACE reads via MiXCR and lists one record per CDR3 protein. The sample lists roughly 860,000 distinct CDR3 sequences, under 80% seen once, with around 30% in the top ten. This sequence originates from a man aged 30 to 39 in good health. The rearrangement links TRBV5-1 to TRBJ2-5; 12 bases align to TRBD1. Sequenced material: blood. CDR3 coding DNA: TGCGCCAGCAGCCACGAGGGACAGGGGGCCAACGAGCAGAACTTC. Translation gives CASSHEGQGANEQNF.